This T cell receptor beta chain comes out of a study of shared clonotypes between healthy human individuals. The CDR3 has 14 amino acids. Germline values: CDR1 SGHDT, CDR2 YYEEEE. Trimming took 1 base from V and 10 from J, leaving 12 bases between them. Method: immunoSEQ multiplex PCR; TCRdb's copy keeps in-frame clones and lacks some. The sample records under 650,000 clones, 90% to 97% being singletons. The chain employs TRBV5-6 and TRBJ1-6; D not certain. The receptor was derived from a woman under 40 in good health. The sample consisted of naive CD4+ T cells sorted from blood. Indicated subset: CD45RA+ positively selected. CDR3 in amino acids: CASSLSTTISPLHF. The CDR3 region has the DNA TGTGCCAGCAGCTTGTCGACCACCATATCACCCCTCCACTTT. The whole variable domain, filled in from reference TRBV5-6 and TRBJ1-6, reads DAGVTQSPTHLIKTRGQQVTLRCSPKSGHDTVSWYQQALGQGPQFIFQYYEEEERQRGNFPDRFSGHQFPNYSSELNVNALLLGDSALYLCASSLSTTISPLHFGNGTRLTVT.